Following are 17 T cell receptor beta chains from one sample sequenced in a study of shared clonotypes between healthy human individuals. Assay used: immunoSEQ multiplex PCR; TCRdb lists only in-frame clones, some missing. This table has about 480,000 clones, about 75% appearing once. The sample was PBMCs. The origin of the receptors is a middle-aged woman in good health. Some clones in this sample may be carry-over from other donors' samples.

The genes are TRBV29-1 and TRBJ2-5; D is perhaps TRBD1 (5 bases). TRBJ2-7 matches the DNA end more closely, so the J call is doubtful. Germline CDR1 and CDR2: SQVTM and ANQGSEA. This CDR3 is 11 amino acids long. The CDR3 nucleotides are TGCAGCGTTGAAGGACAGTACGAGCAGTACTTC. It yields the protein CSVEGQYEQYF.

The J gene is TRBJ1-2, the V gene TRBV6-6, with D hard to call. Germline V CDR1 and CDR2: MNHNY, SVGAGI (reference sequence). The CDR3 covers 14 residues. V was clipped by 6 bases and J by 8 bases, with 19 bases between them. The CDR3 DNA reads as TGTGCCAGCAGCTCCCGTATCGGACGGAGAGGCTACACCTTC. This codes for CASSSRIGRRGYTF.

This chain joins TRBV7-2 and TRBJ1-3; D is uncertain. Germline V lookup: CDR1 SGHTA, CDR2 FQGNSA. There are 14 residues in the CDR3. Trimming took off 5 bases at V and 0 bases at J, with 8 bases between the two ends. CDR3 sequence reads: CASSNGNSGNTIYF. DNA for the CDR3: TGTGCCAGCAGCAATGGCAACTCTGGAAACACCATATATTTT.

This chain joins TRBV30 and TRBJ2-3; 7 bases align to TRBD1. The CDR3 has 13 amino acids. With V trimmed by 2 bases and J by 6 bases, 5 bases remained unmatched. Germline assignment: CDR1 GTSNPN and CDR2 SVGIG (reference sequence). DNA of the CDR3: TGTGCCTGGAGTATACAGGGGCGGGATACGCAGTATTTT. Translated, it gives CAWSIQGRDTQYF.

The chain combines TRBV30 with TRBJ2-5; TRBD1 or TRBD2 may be the D gene (6 bases each). CDR1 GTSNPN and CDR2 SVGIG come from the germline V gene (reference sequence). V lost 0 bases and J lost 5, with 19 bases in between. CDR3 size: 16 residues. CDR3 in DNA: TGTGCCTGGAGTGTACAGGGTGGGAGCGGGCTCGAGACCCAGTACTTC. Its translation: CAWSVQGGSGLETQYF.

A remark on this clone: One end of the junction varies from germline; a read error may be responsible. The CDR3 DNA follows: TGTGCCAGCAGCGCGGAGGGGTCCCCCGGGACCTTTAAGGTTTTC. It yields the protein CASSAEGSPGTFKVF. The genes are TRBV9 and TRBJ2-4; D is perhaps TRBD2 (6 bases). Per the germline V gene, CDR1 is SGDLS and CDR2 is YYNGEE. The CDR3 is 15 amino acids.

V gene TRBV10-1 combines with J gene TRBJ2-7, with D possibly being TRBD1 (6 bases). V lost 3 bases and J 0 bases, leaving 15 bases between the germline ends. Germline V lookup: CDR1 WNHNN, CDR2 SYGVQD (reference sequence). The CDR3 runs to 16 residues. The CDR3: CASSERSGTNSYEQYF. Here the CDR3 DNA reads TGCGCCAGCAGTGAACGCTCCGGGACAAACTCCTACGAGCAGTACTTC.

This clone was counted between two and nine times. The chain is built from TRBV18 and TRBJ2-7, with D maybe TRBD2 (6 bases). V lost 2 bases to trimming and J lost 5 bases, with 10 bases between them. The CDR3 totals 13 residues. Germline CDR1 is KGHSH and CDR2 is LQKENI. DNA of the CDR3: TGTGCCAGCTCACCAGTGGGAGGCAACGAGCAGTACTTC. Protein sequence: CASSPVGGNEQYF.

J is TRBJ2-3 and V is TRBV6-4; a possible D gene is TRBD1 (5 bases). V dropped 3 bases and J dropped 4 bases, with 11 bases sitting between them. The CDR3 has 14 amino acids. From germline, CDR1 is MRHNA and CDR2 SNTAGT. CDR3 sequence (DNA): TGTGCCAGCAGTGAGAGTGCAGGGCCAGATACGCAGTATTTT. Its translation is CASSESAGPDTQYF.

The CDR3 sequence: CASSPVGNTGELFF. Written as DNA, the CDR3 is TGTGCCAGCTCACCTGTAGGGAACACCGGGGAGCTGTTTTTT. The V gene is TRBV18, the J gene TRBJ2-2, with unresolved D. V gave up 3 bases and J gave up 1 base, with 6 bases separating them. Germline CDR1 is KGHSH and CDR2 is LQKENI. The CDR3 contains 14 residues. Full variable domain (outside the CDR3, taken from reference TRBV18 and TRBJ2-2): NAGVMQNPRHLVRRRGQEARLRCSPMKGHSHVYWYRQLPEEGLKFMVYLQKENIIDESGMPKERFSAEFPKEGPSILRIQQVVRGDSAAYFCASSPVGNTGELFFGEGSRLTVL.

The V call is TRBV28, the J call TRBJ2-7; D gene unclear. Germline lookup yields CDR1 MDHEN and CDR2 SYDVKM. The CDR3 spans 13 residues. Between the trimmed V and J ends, which lost 6 bases and 3 bases, there was a span of 12 bases. For the CDR3, the DNA is TGTGCCAGCAGCCGCATGAATAGCTACGAGCAGTACTTC. Amino acid sequence: CASSRMNSYEQYF.

DNA for the CDR3: TGTGCCAGCAGCTTGGGGACAGGGGTTGGTAGTACGCAGTATTTT. This codes for CASSLGTGVGSTQYF. V and J are TRBV4-2 and TRBJ2-3, with TRBD1 identical over 10 bases. There are 15 residues in the CDR3. The ends lost 5 bases at V and 8 bases at J; junction bases unmatched: 10. Germline CDR1 reads LGHNA; CDR2 reads YNFKEQ.

The chain carries TRBV19 and TRBJ1-2, with unresolved D. The CDR3 loop spans 15 amino acids. Trimming left V 3 bases short and J 3 bases short, with 14 bases between. Germline values: CDR1 LNHDA, CDR2 SQIVND (reference sequence). CDR3 loop: CASSIGGYSDYGYTF. The CDR3 DNA follows: TGTGCCAGTAGTATCGGAGGGTATTCGGACTATGGCTACACCTTC.

The J gene is TRBJ2-2, the V gene TRBV10-3, with 7 bases lining up with TRBD2. The CDR3 spans 15 residues. V gave up 9 bases and J gave up 2 bases; unmatched junction bases: 9. Germline loops: CDR1 ENHRY, CDR2 SYGVKD. Here the CDR3 reads CAIREAKSNTGELFF. The CDR3, as DNA: TGTGCCATACGGGAGGCCAAGAGTAACACCGGGGAGCTGTTTTTT.

The chain recombines TRBV5-1 with TRBJ1-2, with TRBD1 matching over 8 bases. The CDR3 covers 16 residues. Germline loops: CDR1 SGHRS, CDR2 YFSETQ. The junction had 8 bases not matched to a gene; V was cut back by 0 bases and J by 4 bases. The CDR3 region has the DNA TGCGCCAGCAGCTTGGCCGAAGGACAGGGTGGCTATGGCTACACCTTC. Its translation: CASSLAEGQGGYGYTF.

This sequence joins TRBV7-9 and TRBJ2-2, with 10 bases lining up with TRBD2. V lost 1 base, J lost 4 bases, and 9 bases stayed unmatched. Per germline, CDR1 SEHNR and CDR2 FQNEAQ (reference sequence). The CDR3 spans 18 residues. The CDR3 bases are TGTGCCAGCAGCTTAGTGATCCTAGCGGGAGTTTCCACCGGGGAGCTGTTTTTT. It yields the protein CASSLVILAGVSTGELFF. Together with reference TRBV7-9 and TRBJ2-2, the CDR3 gives the full variable domain: DTGVSQNPRHKITKRGQNVTFRCDPISEHNRLYWYRQTLGQGPEFLTYFQNEAQLEKSRLLSDRFSAERPKGSFSTLEIQRTEQGDSAMYLCASSLVILAGVSTGELFFGEGSRLTVL.

This chain connects TRBV28 to TRBJ2-7; 12 bases fit TRBD2. The CDR3 length is 15 residues. Germline V lookup: CDR1 MDHEN, CDR2 SYDVKM. Losses at the gene ends were 3 bases for V and 4 bases for J; bases not matched to a gene: 4. The chain's CDR3 is CASSFQTSGRYEQYF. DNA of the CDR3: TGTGCCAGCAGTTTCCAGACTAGCGGGAGATACGAGCAGTACTTC.